The next 9 T cell receptor beta chains were all read from a single sample in a study of blood T cell repertoires in COVID-19. The repertoire was sequenced with immunoSEQ multiplex PCR; TCRdb's copy has only in-frame clones and lacks some. The sample contains over 250,000 clones, roughly 86% of which appear only once. The sample comprised PBMCs or T cells enriched from blood (not recorded which). Receptor source: a woman between 25 and 40 years old who had recovered from COVID-19.

This clone was detected many times. The V call is TRBV6-4, the J call TRBJ2-2; D may correspond to TRBD1 or TRBD2 (5 bases each). The length of the CDR3 is 14 residues. CDR1 is MRHNA, CDR2 SNTAGT, per germline. Trimming stripped 7 bases from V and 4 bases from J, with 13 bases between. The CDR3 DNA is TGTGCCAGCAATGAGGGGCCAGGCACCGGGGAGCTGTTTTTT. This gives the protein CASNEGPGTGELFF.

By frequency in the sample, this clone is medium-sized. The genes are TRBV27 and TRBJ1-5; D is ambiguous. This CDR3 region has 12 residues. With 6 bases removed from V and 4 bases from J, the gap between germline ends came to 7 bases. CDR1 is MNHEY, CDR2 SMNVEV, per germline (reference sequence). CDR3 coding DNA: TGTGCCAGCAGCTCCGTTAATCAGCCCCAGCATTTT. It specifies CASSSVNQPQHF.

This clone has only a few counts. The chain employs TRBV5-1 and TRBJ1-2; 10 bases match TRBD1. V lost 3 bases to trimming and J lost 7 bases; unmatched junction nucleotides: 9. The germline gives CDR1 SGHRS, CDR2 YFSETQ. The CDR3 covers 15 residues. The CDR3, as DNA: TGCGCCAGCAGCTCAACCGGGACAGGGGCCTTTGGCTACACCTTC. It codes for CASSSTGTGAFGYTF.

In its sample, this clone was seen a few times. CDR3 sequence: CASSVDGRGGTEAFF. DNA of the CDR3: TGTGCCAGCAGCGTTGACGGGAGAGGTGGCACTGAAGCTTTCTTT. The chain uses TRBV9 and TRBJ1-1; D is unresolved. Trimming shortened V by 2 bases and J by 4 bases, and 15 bases separated the two germline ends. Germline V gene lookup returns CDR1 SGDLS and CDR2 YYNGEE. This CDR3 comprises 15 residues.

This clone was seen just once. The CDR3 loop is CASSEEGGRKKYEQYF. The DNA of the CDR3 is TGTGCCAGCAGTGAAGAGGGGGGGCGCAAGAAGTACGAGCAGTACTTC. V gene TRBV6-1 combines with J gene TRBJ2-7, with D perhaps matching TRBD2 (7 bases). V was pared by 1 base and J by 4 bases, with 17 bases between. The CDR3 is 16 amino acids. CDR1 and CDR2 from the germline V gene are MNHNS and SASEGT.

This clone was seen more than once but under ten times. Other DNA sequences in the sample encode the same CDR3. This chain uses TRBV5-1 with TRBJ2-1; possible D gene TRBD2, 5 bases. The CDR3 covers 12 residues. The germline V gene encodes CDR1 SGHRS and CDR2 YFSETQ. V lost 0 bases and J 9 bases, leaving 7 bases between the germline ends. In DNA, the CDR3 is TGCGCCAGCAGCTTGGACCGGGGTGAGCAGTTCTTC. As protein: CASSLDRGEQFF.

A few counts support this clone. This chain uses TRBV11-1 with TRBJ2-7; 9 positions match TRBD2. V was pared by 5 bases and J by 4 bases, with 9 bases of the junction left unmatched. The V gene's germline CDR1 is SGHAT and CDR2 FQDESV (reference sequence). The CDR3 consists of 15 residues. The CDR3 nucleotides are TGTGCCAGCAGCCTCCCCGGGACTAGCTCTTACGAGCAGTACTTC. Amino acid sequence: CASSLPGTSSYEQYF.

This chain connects TRBV18 to TRBJ2-7; TRBD2 agrees at 15 bases. Unmatched junction bases numbered 9, after V lost 5 bases and J lost 1 base. This CDR3 region has 18 residues. CDR1 and CDR2 (germline): KGHSH, LQKENI. CDR3 in amino acids: CASSTGTSGGRLSYEQYF. The CDR3 DNA reads as TGTGCCAGCTCAACCGGGACTAGCGGGGGGCGCCTTTCCTACGAGCAGTACTTC.

The V gene is TRBV6-5, the J gene TRBJ1-2; TRBD1 agrees at 7 bases. The CDR3 sequence is 15 residues long. J was trimmed by 0 bases and V by 10 bases; bases with no gene match: 11. Germline V gives CDR1 MNHEY, CDR2 SVGAGI. The CDR3 spells CATKTRGQPNYGYTF. In DNA form, the CDR3 reads TGTGCCACCAAAACGAGGGGACAGCCTAACTATGGCTACACCTTC.